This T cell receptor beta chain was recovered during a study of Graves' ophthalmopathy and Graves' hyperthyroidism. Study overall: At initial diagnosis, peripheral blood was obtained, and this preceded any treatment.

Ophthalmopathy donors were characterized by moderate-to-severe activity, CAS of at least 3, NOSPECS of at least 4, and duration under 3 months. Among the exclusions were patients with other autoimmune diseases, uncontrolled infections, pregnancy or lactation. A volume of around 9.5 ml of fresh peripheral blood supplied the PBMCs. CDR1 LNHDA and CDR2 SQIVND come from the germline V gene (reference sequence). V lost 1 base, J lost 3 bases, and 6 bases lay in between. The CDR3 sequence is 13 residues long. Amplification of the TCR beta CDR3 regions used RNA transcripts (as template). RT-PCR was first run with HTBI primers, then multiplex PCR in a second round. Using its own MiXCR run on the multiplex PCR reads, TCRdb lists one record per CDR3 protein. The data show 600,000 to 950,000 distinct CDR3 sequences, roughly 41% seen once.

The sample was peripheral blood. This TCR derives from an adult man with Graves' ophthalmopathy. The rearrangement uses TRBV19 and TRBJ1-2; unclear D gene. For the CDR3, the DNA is TGTGCCAGTAGTATAGGAGGGCACTATGGCTACACCTTC. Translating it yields CASSIGGHYGYTF.